A single sample is the source of the 26 T cell receptor beta chains below, sequenced in a study of blood T cell repertoires in COVID-19. Assay used: immunoSEQ multiplex PCR; TCRdb lists only in-frame clones, some missing. The repertoire holds about 200,000 clones, with about four fifths as singletons. The specimen sequenced was PBMCs or T cells enriched from blood (not recorded which). Every receptor here comes from a woman between 50 and 59 years old who had been exposed to COVID-19.

J is TRBJ1-6 and V is TRBV18, with 7 bases matching TRBD1. V lost 6 bases and J lost 8; bases outside the gene matches: 4. Germline CDR1 reads KGHSH; CDR2 reads LQKENI. The CDR3 is 13 amino acids. The DNA for the CDR3 is TGTGCCAGCTCGTTCGACAGGGATTCACCCCTCCACTTT. This encodes CASSFDRDSPLHF.

The gene calls are TRBV28 and TRBJ1-5; D is unresolved. Germline assignment: CDR1 MDHEN and CDR2 SYDVKM. V lost 5 bases and J lost 3, with 14 bases in between. The CDR3 extends over 15 amino acids. Written as DNA, the CDR3 is TGTGCCAGCAGTACCCGGGGAGGACTCAATCAGCCCCAGCATTTT. Its protein is CASSTRGGLNQPQHF.

This clone came up a few times. The rearrangement joins TRBV7-9 to TRBJ1-1; D may be TRBD1 (5 bases). Per the germline V gene, CDR1 is SEHNR and CDR2 is FQNEAQ (reference sequence). The CDR3 sequence is 18 residues long. Trimming took 2 bases from V and 0 from J, leaving 19 bases between them. The CDR3 DNA is TGTGCCAGCAGCTTATCTCCCGGGGCGGAGGGCATGAACACTGAAGCTTTCTTT. It yields the protein CASSLSPGAEGMNTEAFF. Based on the CDR3 plus reference TRBV7-9 and TRBJ1-1, the full variable domain is DTGVSQNPRHKITKRGQNVTFRCDPISEHNRLYWYRQTLGQGPEFLTYFQNEAQLEKSRLLSDRFSAERPKGSFSTLEIQRTEQGDSAMYLCASSLSPGAEGMNTEAFFGQGTRLTVV.

The chain uses TRBV29-1 and TRBJ1-1; D remains unclear. Germline V CDR1 and CDR2: SQVTM, ANQGSEA. There are 12 residues in the CDR3. V was shortened by 2 bases and J by 2 bases, with 6 bases between the two germline ends. DNA of the CDR3: TGCAGCGTTGAACCACAAAACACTGAAGCTTTCTTT. Its translation is CSVEPQNTEAFF.

The genes are TRBV28 and TRBJ2-1, with TRBD2 as a possible D gene (7 bases). Looked up from germline, CDR1 is MDHEN and CDR2 is SYDVKM. V lost 7 bases to trimming and J lost 7 bases, with 26 bases between them. The CDR3 totals 17 residues. The CDR3 sequence: CASKGGGAGMSWNEQFF. CDR3 in DNA: TGTGCCAGCAAGGGGGGAGGGGCGGGGATGTCGTGGAATGAGCAGTTCTTC.

The CDR3 protein is CASSYSSGGGTVGQYF. In DNA form, the CDR3 reads TGTGCCAGCAGTTACTCGAGCGGCGGGGGTACGGTTGGCCAGTACTTC. The chain is built from TRBV6-5 and TRBJ2-5; 7 positions match TRBD2. Germline assignment: CDR1 MNHEY and CDR2 SVGAGI. This CDR3 is built from 16 residues. With 0 bases clipped from V and 10 bases from J, the junction kept 14 bases outside the gene matches.

The V and J genes are TRBV7-2 and TRBJ2-2; 13 nucleotides match TRBD2. The ends lost 4 bases at V and 5 bases at J; junction bases unmatched: 7. CDR3 length equals 17 residues. Germline CDR1 is SGHTA and CDR2 is FQGNSA. As DNA, the CDR3 is TGTGCCAGCAGCTGGCCCCCGACTAGCGGGGGGACCGGGGAGCTGTTTTTT. Amino acids: CASSWPPTSGGTGELFF.

The V and J genes are TRBV3-1 (or the pseudogene TRBV3-2) and TRBJ1-2; 7 bases are shared with TRBD1. CDR1 and CDR2 (germline): LGHDT, YNNKEL (reference sequence). This CDR3 has 15 residues. V trimming: 4 bases; J trimming: 8 bases; junction bases outside the gene matches: 13. The CDR3 bases are TGTGCCAGCAGCCCCCGCCCAGGGGGTATTGAGGGCTACACCTTC. It translates to CASSPRPGGIEGYTF.

This clone has a single count. The rearrangement joins TRBV10-3 to TRBJ1-1; 8 bases match TRBD1. CDR1 is ENHRY and CDR2 is SYGVKD in the germline V gene. V shed 5 bases, J shed 3 bases, and the junction held 2 bases outside the gene matches. The length of the CDR3 is 13 residues. The CDR3 region has the DNA TGTGCCATCAGTTTACAGGGGGACACTGAAGCTTTCTTT. It is translated as CAISLQGDTEAFF.

The CDR3 DNA sequence: TGTGCCAGCAGTACCGGGGGTTGGGACTATGGCTACACCTTC. It encodes CASSTGGWDYGYTF. V and J are TRBV7-9 and TRBJ1-2; D may be TRBD1 (5 bases). This CDR3 region has 14 residues. Germline V gives CDR1 SEHNR, CDR2 FQNEAQ (reference sequence). With 6 bases removed from V and 3 bases from J, the gap between germline ends came to 14 bases.

V usage is TRBV2 and J usage is TRBJ1-5, with D possibly TRBD1 on 5 matching bases. V gave up 0 bases and J gave up 6 bases, with 12 bases separating them. Germline CDR1 reads SNHLY; CDR2 reads FYNNEI. The CDR3 loop spans 15 amino acids. CDR3 nucleotides: TGTGCCAGCAGTGAAGCGGGTGGGGCGAGTCAGCCCCAGCATTTT. Protein product: CASSEAGGASQPQHF.

This chain uses TRBV12-3 or TRBV12-4 with TRBJ1-2, with a tentative D call TRBD1 (5 bases). This CDR3 has 13 amino acids. The V end lost 3 bases, the J end lost 2 bases, and 7 bases lay between the germline ends. The CDR3 region is CASSLNRNYGYTF. CDR3 DNA sequence: TGTGCCAGCAGTTTGAACAGGAACTATGGCTACACCTTC.

J is TRBJ1-3 and V is TRBV2; 7 bases map to TRBD1. This CDR3 comprises 14 residues. CDR1 and CDR2 from the germline V gene are SNHLY and FYNNEI. After removal of 6 bases from V and 4 bases from J, the junction contained 6 bases not matched to a gene. CDR3 sequence reads: CASRAGTAGNTIYF. CDR3 in DNA: TGTGCCAGCAGGGCCGGGACAGCCGGAAACACCATATATTTT.

The J gene is TRBJ1-5, the V gene TRBV6-5; no clear D. The CDR3 totals 15 residues. V gave up 6 bases and J gave up 0 bases, with 12 bases separating them. Germline CDR1 MNHEY, CDR2 SVGAGI. As DNA, the CDR3 is TGTGCCAGCAGCCCGACAACCCATAGCAATCAGCCCCAGCATTTT. Its protein is CASSPTTHSNQPQHF.

This clone was counted once. This chain connects TRBV6-2 or TRBV6-3 to TRBJ2-1; 9 nucleotides line up with TRBD2. From germline, CDR1 is MNHEY and CDR2 SVGEGT. The V gene end was trimmed by 6 bases and the J gene end by 1 base; junction bases not matched to a gene: 7. The CDR3 has 16 residues. This CDR3 reads CASSPWAGGSYNEQFF. CDR3 in DNA: TGTGCCAGCAGCCCCTGGGCGGGGGGGTCCTACAATGAGCAGTTCTTC.

This chain's CDR3 is CASSQNPSGHNEQFF. The CDR3 bases are TGTGCCAGCAGCCAGAACCCTAGCGGTCACAATGAGCAGTTCTTC. V and J are TRBV7-9 and TRBJ2-1; 7 bases match TRBD2. The trim removed 5 bases at V and 5 bases at J, leaving 9 bases unmatched. The CDR3 totals 15 residues. Germline values: CDR1 SEHNR, CDR2 FQNEAQ (reference sequence).

This clone was counted between two and nine times. J is TRBJ1-2 and V is TRBV3-1 (or the pseudogene TRBV3-2); the D is unclear. Germline CDR1 LGHDT, CDR2 YNNKEL (reference sequence). CDR3 length: 11 amino acids. V was clipped by 3 bases and J by 4 bases, with 3 bases between them. The CDR3 reads CASSHLYGYTF. The CDR3 DNA follows: TGTGCCAGCAGCCACCTCTATGGCTACACCTTC.

This clone has a handful of counts. V gene TRBV5-1 combines with J gene TRBJ1-2; tentatively, D is TRBD1 (6 bases). Trimming removed 4 bases from V and 3 bases from J, with 16 bases in between. The CDR3 runs 15 residues. The germline gives CDR1 SGHRS, CDR2 YFSETQ. For the CDR3, the DNA is TGCGCCAGCAGCCCGTGGGCAGGGGACCACTATGGCTACACCTTC. This codes for CASSPWAGDHYGYTF.

J is TRBJ2-3 and V is TRBV2, with 7 bases fitting TRBD1. V gave up 8 bases and J gave up 0 bases; unmatched junction bases: 2. This CDR3 has 13 residues. Germline CDR1 SNHLY, CDR2 FYNNEI. The CDR3 loop reads CASGTASTDTQYF. The CDR3 nucleotides are TGTGCCAGCGGGACAGCTAGCACAGATACGCAGTATTTT.

The rearrangement uses TRBV9 and TRBJ1-2; D might be TRBD1 (5 bases). Germline assignment: CDR1 SGDLS and CDR2 YYNGEE. This CDR3 spans 13 amino acids. The germline V and J ends were trimmed by 2 bases and 8 bases, with 13 bases remaining between them. CDR3: CASSVGQGSGYTF. CDR3 DNA sequence: TGTGCCAGCAGCGTTGGTCAGGGAAGCGGCTACACCTTC.

The chain has TRBV7-9 and TRBJ2-1; D remains ambiguous. Germline lookup yields CDR1 SEHNR and CDR2 FQNEAQ (reference sequence). The CDR3 is 15 residues long. The V end lost 1 base, the J end lost 8 bases, and 15 bases lay between the germline ends. The CDR3 is CASSLELVYTHEQFF. The CDR3 nucleotides are TGTGCCAGCAGCTTAGAGCTGGTTTATACCCATGAGCAGTTCTTC.

In this sample, this clone turned up a few times. This chain joins TRBV7-2 and TRBJ1-1, with D perhaps TRBD1 (5 bases). The CDR3 is made up of 15 amino acids. Per germline, CDR1 SGHTA and CDR2 FQGNSA. The ends were cut back, 1 base at V and 7 bases at J, with 16 bases in the middle. CDR3 region: CASSLDKGSLREAFF. CDR3 nucleotides: TGTGCCAGCAGCTTAGACAAGGGGTCTCTCCGTGAAGCTTTCTTT.

This rearrangement joins TRBV20-1 to TRBJ1-1; a possible D gene is TRBD1 (6 bases). Trimming cost V 3 bases and J 5 bases, with 22 bases left between them. This CDR3 region has 16 residues. The V gene's germline CDR1 is DFQATT and CDR2 SNEGSKA (reference sequence). CDR3: CSASNTVGRGGTEAFF. The CDR3 DNA reads as TGCAGTGCTAGTAACACGGTGGGCAGGGGAGGGACTGAAGCTTTCTTT.

The V call is TRBV18, the J call TRBJ2-1, with TRBD2 identical over 9 bases. The CDR3 totals 15 residues. Looked up from germline, CDR1 is KGHSH and CDR2 is LQKENI. J lost 7 bases, V lost 3 bases, and 7 bases had no gene match. Here the CDR3 reads CASSPLAGYANEQFF. The CDR3 DNA reads as TGTGCCAGCTCACCTCTAGCGGGGTATGCTAATGAGCAGTTCTTC.

This chain links TRBV2 with TRBJ1-1, with 8 positions matching TRBD1. The CDR3 sequence is 14 residues long. The V gene end was trimmed by 7 bases and the J gene end by 1 base; junction bases not matched to a gene: 5. Per the germline V gene, CDR1 is SNHLY and CDR2 is FYNNEI. The CDR3 region is CASTPGQANTEAFF. In nucleotides, the CDR3 is TGTGCCAGCACCCCGGGACAGGCGAACACTGAAGCTTTCTTT.

This chain links TRBV29-1 with TRBJ1-1, with D possibly matching TRBD1 (5 bases). This CDR3 is built from 12 residues. The V and J ends lost 4 bases and 4 bases respectively, with 10 bases between them. CDR1 is SQVTM, CDR2 ANQGSEA, per germline. CDR3 loop: CSVVGGFTEAFF. The CDR3 DNA sequence: TGCAGCGTTGTGGGGGGTTTCACTGAAGCTTTCTTT.